The present T cell receptor beta chain was sequenced within a study of blood T cell repertoires in COVID-19. Study-wide background: The United States, Italy and Spain provided the acute and convalescent COVID-19 samples. T cells, B-cell-depleted T cells, or PBMCs provided the cDNA or gDNA that served as material.

Study processing details: The assay estimated nucleated cells by amplifying reference gene primers. Repertoires were generated with immunoSEQ multiplex PCR, while TCRdb's copy carries only in-frame clones and drops some. V and J calls and clone size are as listed in that table; D and trimming were resolved from the DNA. The sample includes some 90,000 clones, roughly 80% seen only once; the top ten take 11%. Germline assignment: CDR1 SGHAT and CDR2 FQNNGV. Unmatched junction bases numbered 9, after V lost 7 bases and J lost 12 bases. The CDR3 is made up of 13 amino acids. This clone has at least ten counts.

The sequence was collected from a human donor in a cohort sampled during active COVID-19. This chain joins TRBV11-2 and TRBJ2-1; 10 bases are a match to TRBD2. Sequencing used peripheral blood. The CDR3 DNA reads TGTGCCAGCACCCTAGCGGGGGCGGGGGGGCAGTTCTTC. Residues: CASTLAGAGGQFF.